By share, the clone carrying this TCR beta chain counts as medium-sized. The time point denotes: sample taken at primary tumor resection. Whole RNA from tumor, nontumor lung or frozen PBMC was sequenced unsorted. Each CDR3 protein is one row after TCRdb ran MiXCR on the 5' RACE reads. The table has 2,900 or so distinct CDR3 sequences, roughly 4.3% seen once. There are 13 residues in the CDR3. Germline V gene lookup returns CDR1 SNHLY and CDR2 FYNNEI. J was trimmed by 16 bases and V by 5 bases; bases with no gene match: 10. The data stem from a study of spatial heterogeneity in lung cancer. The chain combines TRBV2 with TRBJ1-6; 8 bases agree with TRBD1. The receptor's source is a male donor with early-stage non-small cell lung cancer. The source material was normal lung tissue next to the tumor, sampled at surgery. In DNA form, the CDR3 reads TGTGCCAGCAGTCTGGGACAGGCAGAAAGTCTCCACTTT. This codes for CASSLGQAESLHF.